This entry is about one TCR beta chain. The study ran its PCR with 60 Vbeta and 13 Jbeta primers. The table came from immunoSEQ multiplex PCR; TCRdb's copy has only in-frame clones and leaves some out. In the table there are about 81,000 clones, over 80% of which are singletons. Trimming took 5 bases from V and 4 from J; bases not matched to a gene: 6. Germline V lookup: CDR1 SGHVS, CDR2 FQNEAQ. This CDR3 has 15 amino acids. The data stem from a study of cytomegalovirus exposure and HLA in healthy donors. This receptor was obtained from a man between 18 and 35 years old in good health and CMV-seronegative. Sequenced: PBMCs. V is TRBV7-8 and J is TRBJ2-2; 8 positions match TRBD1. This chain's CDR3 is CASSKTGVSTGELFF. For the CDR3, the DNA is TGTGCCAGCAGCAAGACAGGGGTGTCCACCGGGGAGCTGTTTTTT. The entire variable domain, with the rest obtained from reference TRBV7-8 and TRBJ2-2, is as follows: GAGVSQSPRYKVAKRGQDVALRCDPISGHVSLFWYQQALGQGPEFLTYFQNEAQLDKSGLPSDRFFAERPEGSVSTLKIQRTQQEDSAVYLCASSKTGVSTGELFFGEGSRLTVL.